One sample yielded the 10 T cell receptor beta chains listed below, sequenced in a study of blood T cell repertoires in COVID-19. TCRdb keeps only in-frame clones here, not all; method: immunoSEQ multiplex PCR. The sample has approximately 200,000 clones; just under 90% are singletons. Input material: peripheral blood. The receptor set was obtained from a man aged 25 to 45 with COVID-19, enrolled during active disease.

About this clone itself: At one end the junction does not follow the germline gene, possibly because of a read error. This sequence joins TRBV18 and TRBJ1-1; D unresolved. From germline, CDR1 is KGHSH and CDR2 LQKENI. The CDR3 extends over 14 amino acids. This chain's CDR3 is CASSATAPYTEAFF. CDR3 DNA: TGTGCCAGCTCAGCTACAGCTCCTTACACCGAAGCTTTCTTT.

The gene calls are TRBV5-1 and TRBJ2-3; TRBD2 matches 10 bases. The CDR3 has 16 residues. From germline, CDR1 is SGHRS and CDR2 YFSETQ. Losses at the gene ends were 0 bases for V and 1 base for J; bases not matched to a gene: 2. In DNA, the CDR3 is TGCGCCAGCAGCTTGGCCGGACTAGCGGGCACAGATACGCAGTATTTT. Its translation: CASSLAGLAGTDTQYF.

This chain connects TRBV3-1 (or the pseudogene TRBV3-2) to TRBJ1-2; no firm D call. V was trimmed by 0 bases and J by 0 bases, leaving 11 bases between them. Germline V gene lookup returns CDR1 LGHDT and CDR2 YNNKEL (reference sequence). The CDR3 totals 16 residues. The CDR3: CASSQDHGASNYGYTF. The CDR3 DNA follows: TGTGCCAGCAGCCAAGATCACGGAGCTTCTAACTATGGCTACACCTTC.

The chain has TRBV6-2 or TRBV6-3 and TRBJ1-5; D unresolved. CDR3 length: 14 amino acids. Germline lookup yields CDR1 MNHEY and CDR2 SVGEGT. V lost 5 bases, J lost 9 bases, and 17 bases lay in between. The CDR3 sequence is CASSLSAPGRPQHF. CDR3 in DNA: TGTGCCAGCAGTCTATCGGCCCCGGGGAGGCCCCAGCATTTT.

This chain links TRBV7-2 with TRBJ2-1; TRBD2 matches 8 bases. CDR3 length equals 16 residues. Trimming removed 6 bases from V and 4 bases from J; junction bases left unmatched: 11. Germline V gene data show CDR1 as SGHTA and CDR2 as FQGNSA. CDR3 amino acids: CASSSTSGGPYNEQFF. The CDR3, as DNA: TGTGCCAGCAGTTCTACGAGCGGGGGACCTTACAATGAGCAGTTCTTC.

The chain combines TRBV27 with TRBJ2-7, with a tentative D call TRBD1 (6 bases). Trimming left V 2 bases short and J 2 bases short, with 13 bases between. The germline V gene has CDR1 MNHEY and CDR2 SMNVEV (reference sequence). The CDR3 is 15 amino acids. CDR3 bases: TGTGCCAGCAGTTTACGGCAGGGGACCACCTACGAGCAGTACTTC. Translating gives CASSLRQGTTYEQYF.

The genes are TRBV5-5 and TRBJ1-2, with D uncertain. CDR1 SGHKS and CDR2 YYEKEE come from the germline V gene (reference sequence). Trimming pared 0 bases from V and 4 bases from J, leaving 13 bases between. This CDR3 comprises 15 residues. The CDR3 region has the DNA TGTGCCAGCAGCTTGGCCGTCGGACTTTCCTATGGCTACACCTTC. Amino acid sequence: CASSLAVGLSYGYTF.

The J gene is TRBJ2-7, the V gene TRBV28; D is undetermined. CDR3 length equals 12 residues. The V end was cut by 3 bases, the J end by 6 bases, with 9 bases between. Germline-derived CDR1 and CDR2 are MDHEN and SYDVKM. The CDR3 coding sequence is TGTGCCAGCAGTTTCCGTCCCTCCGAGCAGTACTTC. Translated, it gives CASSFRPSEQYF. Looking up the rest from reference TRBV28 and TRBJ2-7 gives the full variable domain: DVKVTQSSRYLVKRTGEKVFLECVQDMDHENMFWYRQDPGLGLRLIYFSYDVKMKEKGDIPEGYSVSREKKERFSLILESASTNQTSMYLCASSFRPSEQYFGPGTRLTVT.

This chain connects TRBV6-5 to TRBJ1-2; TRBD1 is a possible D gene (6 bases). This CDR3 contains 13 residues. The ends were cut back, 5 bases at V and 6 bases at J, with 13 bases in the middle. Germline loops: CDR1 MNHEY, CDR2 SVGAGI. Written as DNA, the CDR3 is TGTGCCAGCAGTCTCAGGGGAAGTAATGGCTACACCTTC. It translates to CASSLRGSNGYTF.

This chain joins TRBV15 and TRBJ1-2; D is uncertain. V shed 5 bases and J shed 0 bases, with 19 bases lying between them. Germline CDR1 reads LNHNV; CDR2 reads YYDKDF (reference sequence). The CDR3 is 17 residues long. The CDR3 DNA sequence: TGTGCCACCAGCCCCCTGAACTTCGGAGGCCCTAACTATGGCTACACCTTC. Its translation is CATSPLNFGGPNYGYTF.